This T cell receptor (beta chain) was recovered during a study of PD-1 blockade in classical Hodgkin lymphoma. A word on this clone: The antigen remains undetermined.

Clones were sequenced by immunoSEQ multiplex PCR, and TCRdb holds only the in-frame ones, with some missing. Among around 18,000 clones listed, roughly three quarters were seen once. Time point reported: cycle 4 day 1 (C4D1), after 5 to 7 weeks of nivolumab. Every patient experienced relapse after autologous stem cell transplantation, and brentuximab vedotin exposure varied. Magnetic negative selection served to purify CD4+ T cells out of PBMCs that had been thawed. Overall study results and limits: Underlying causes for the observed repertoire differences were not defined, possibly disease activity or prior therapy.

Trimming took 4 bases from V and 7 from J, leaving 9 bases between them. Germline CDR1 and CDR2: SGHRS and YFSETQ. This CDR3 is built from 13 residues. The source was CD4+ T cells from blood, collected before the fourth cycle of nivolumab. The rearrangement joins TRBV5-1 to TRBJ1-6; D might be TRBD1 (5 bases). The TCR comes from a human donor with classical Hodgkin lymphoma. The CDR3 coding sequence is TGCGCCAGCAGCAAGACAGAAAATTCACCCCTCCACTTT. Protein: CASSKTENSPLHF.